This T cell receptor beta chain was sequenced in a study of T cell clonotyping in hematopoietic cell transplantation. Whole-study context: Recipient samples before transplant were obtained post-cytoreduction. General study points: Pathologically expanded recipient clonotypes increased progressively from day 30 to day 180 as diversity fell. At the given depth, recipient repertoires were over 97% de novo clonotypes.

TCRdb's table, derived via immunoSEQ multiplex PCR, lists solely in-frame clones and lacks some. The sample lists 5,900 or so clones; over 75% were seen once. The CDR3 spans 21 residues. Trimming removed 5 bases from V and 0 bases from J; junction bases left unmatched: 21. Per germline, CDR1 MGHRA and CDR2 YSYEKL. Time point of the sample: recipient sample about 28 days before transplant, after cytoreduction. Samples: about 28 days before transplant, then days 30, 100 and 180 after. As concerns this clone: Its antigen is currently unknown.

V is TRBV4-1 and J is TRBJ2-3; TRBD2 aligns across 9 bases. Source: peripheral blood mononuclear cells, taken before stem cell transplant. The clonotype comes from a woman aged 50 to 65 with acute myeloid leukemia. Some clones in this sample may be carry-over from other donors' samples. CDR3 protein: CASSDRGGPSGVFGSTDTQYF. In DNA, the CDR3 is TGCGCCAGCAGCGATAGAGGGGGACCTAGCGGGGTGTTTGGGAGCACAGATACGCAGTATTTT.